These 32 T cell receptor beta chains share one sample of origin, sequenced in a study of blood T cell repertoires in COVID-19. Produced via immunoSEQ multiplex PCR; TCRdb's table is partial and in-frame only. The table has some 120,000 clones, approximately 86% seen once. The sample taken for sequencing was peripheral blood. All receptors derive from a woman in her forties or fifties with active or convalescent COVID-19.

V gene TRBV2 combines with J gene TRBJ2-1; 11 bases fit TRBD2. V trimming: 7 bases; J trimming: 8 bases; junction bases outside the gene matches: 13. There are 16 residues in the CDR3. Germline-derived CDR1 and CDR2 are SNHLY and FYNNEI. Written as DNA, the CDR3 is TGTGCCAGCAATTTGCTGACTAGCGGGATTGGCGATGAGCAGTTCTTC. Translation gives CASNLLTSGIGDEQFF. Using reference TRBV2 and TRBJ2-1 for the parts outside the CDR3, the full variable domain is EPEVTQTPSHQVTQMGQEVILRCVPISNHLYFYWYRQILGQKVEFLVSFYNNEISEKSEIFDDQFSVERPDGSNFTLKIRSTKLEDSAMYFCASNLLTSGIGDEQFFGPGTRLTVL.

A few counts support this clone. The J gene is TRBJ2-1, the V gene TRBV7-2; 13 bases line up with TRBD2. V lost 8 bases and J lost 7; bases outside the gene matches: 8. Germline assignment: CDR1 SGHTA and CDR2 FQGNSA. The CDR3 has 15 amino acids. CDR3 in DNA: TGTGCCAGCGACACGGGACTAGCGGGAAGGAATGAGCAGTTCTTC. Protein: CASDTGLAGRNEQFF.

The V call is TRBV5-4, the J call TRBJ2-3; 10 nucleotides line up with TRBD1. Germline CDR1 and CDR2: SGHNT and YYREEE (reference sequence). This CDR3 comprises 16 residues. Trimming at V came to 0 bases and at J to 8 bases, leaving 9 bases not matched to a gene. Here the CDR3 reads CASSLGDRGSGGTQYF. CDR3 DNA: TGTGCCAGCAGCTTGGGGGACAGGGGTTCCGGGGGTACGCAGTATTTT.

The chain employs TRBV4-2 and TRBJ1-1; no definite D call. In germline, CDR1 is LGHNA, CDR2 YNFKEQ. Between the trimmed V and J ends, which lost 4 bases and 7 bases, there was a span of 13 bases. This CDR3 has 13 amino acids. The CDR3, as DNA: TGTGCCAGCAGCCTCATGGACGGGGATGAAGCTTTCTTT. Translating it yields CASSLMDGDEAFF.

This clone was seen only a few times. The chain is built from TRBV5-1 and TRBJ1-4, with D tentatively TRBD1 (6 bases). V was cut by 0 bases and J by 5 bases, with 11 bases left in between. Germline values: CDR1 SGHRS, CDR2 YFSETQ. The CDR3 extends over 15 amino acids. CDR3 nucleotide sequence: TGCGCCAGCAGCTTGGCCCGGACAGAAAATGAAAAACTGTTTTTT. It specifies CASSLARTENEKLFF.

This chain links TRBV19 with TRBJ2-7; D is possibly TRBD1 (6 bases). Trimming stripped 3 bases from V and 3 bases from J, with 15 bases between. The CDR3 length is 15 residues. Germline V CDR1 and CDR2: LNHDA, SQIVND (reference sequence). The CDR3: CASSITRWGLYEQYF. The CDR3 region has the DNA TGTGCCAGTAGTATCACCCGATGGGGGCTCTACGAGCAGTACTTC.

This clone was observed a few times. This chain connects TRBV9 to TRBJ2-2, with 10 bases lining up with TRBD1. Germline lookup yields CDR1 SGDLS and CDR2 YYNGEE. With V trimmed by 3 bases and J by 6 bases, 5 bases remained unmatched. The CDR3 consists of 15 residues. The CDR3 here is CASSASGTGAGELFF. The CDR3 DNA is TGTGCCAGCAGCGCTTCCGGGACAGGGGCCGGGGAGCTGTTTTTT.

This CDR3 is CASSPHRGGRGAGELFF. CDR3 nucleotide sequence: TGTGCCAGCAGCCCCCACCGGGGCGGGAGGGGAGCCGGGGAGCTGTTTTTT. The V call is TRBV9, the J call TRBJ2-2, with 9 bases that match TRBD2. The ends lost 4 bases at V and 6 bases at J; junction bases unmatched: 13. The CDR3 is 17 residues long. Germline V gene sequence: CDR1 SGDLS, CDR2 YYNGEE.

The J gene is TRBJ2-2, the V gene TRBV7-8, with 8 nucleotides matching TRBD2. Germline-derived CDR1 and CDR2 are SGHVS and FQNEAQ. CDR3 length: 14 amino acids. The junction had 3 bases not matched to a gene; V was cut back by 5 bases and J by 4 bases. Here the CDR3 DNA reads TGTGCCAGCAGCCCTCGGGGGGGCACCGGGGAGCTGTTTTTT. This gives the protein CASSPRGGTGELFF.

The V call is TRBV5-6, the J call TRBJ2-1; possibly TRBD2 for D (6 bases). The CDR3 runs 16 residues. Trimming shortened V by 0 bases and J by 3 bases, and 13 bases separated the two germline ends. CDR1 and CDR2 from the germline V gene are SGHDT and YYEEEE. CDR3 sequence: CASSLVSGVFYNEQFF. DNA of the CDR3: TGTGCCAGCAGCTTGGTGTCGGGAGTTTTCTACAATGAGCAGTTCTTC. The full variable domain, with the rest looked up from reference TRBV5-6 and TRBJ2-1, is DAGVTQSPTHLIKTRGQQVTLRCSPKSGHDTVSWYQQALGQGPQFIFQYYEEEERQRGNFPDRFSGHQFPNYSSELNVNALLLGDSALYLCASSLVSGVFYNEQFFGPGTRLTVL.

The gene calls are TRBV7-8 and TRBJ1-6; TRBD1 matches at 7 bases. The CDR3 runs to 18 residues. Germline CDR1 is SGHVS and CDR2 is FQNEAQ. With V trimmed by 0 bases and J by 10 bases, 15 bases remained unmatched. CDR3: CASSLAANRGVVGSPLHF. CDR3 nucleotides: TGTGCCAGCAGCTTAGCAGCGAACAGGGGTGTAGTCGGGTCACCCCTCCACTTT. Full variable domain (remainder filled in from reference TRBV7-8 and TRBJ1-6): GAGVSQSPRYKVAKRGQDVALRCDPISGHVSLFWYQQALGQGPEFLTYFQNEAQLDKSGLPSDRFFAERPEGSVSTLKIQRTQQEDSAVYLCASSLAANRGVVGSPLHFGNGTRLTVT.

The rearrangement links TRBV12-3 or TRBV12-4 to TRBJ2-7, with TRBD2 as a possible D gene (5 bases). Trimming shortened V by 2 bases and J by 2 bases, and 7 bases separated the two germline ends. CDR3 length: 13 amino acids. In DNA, the CDR3 is TGTGCCAGCAGTTTACACGGGACCTACGAGCAGTACTTC. As protein: CASSLHGTYEQYF.

This clone appeared a few times. The gene calls are TRBV3-1 (or the pseudogene TRBV3-2) and TRBJ2-7; D gene unclear. Per germline, CDR1 LGHDT and CDR2 YNNKEL (reference sequence). This CDR3 is built from 12 residues. Between the trimmed V and J ends, which lost 4 bases and 6 bases, there was a span of 10 bases. In DNA, the CDR3 is TGTGCCAGCAGCCGAGCCTCTAGCGAGCAGTACTTC. This translates into CASSRASSEQYF.

V and J are TRBV29-1 and TRBJ1-1, with TRBD1 identical over 10 bases. J gave up 1 base and V 8 bases, and 7 bases lay outside the gene matches. Germline CDR1 and CDR2: SQVTM and ANQGSEA. The CDR3 totals 14 residues. CDR3 amino acids: CSSRQGARNTEAFF. DNA for the CDR3: TGCAGCTCACGACAGGGGGCGCGGAACACTGAAGCTTTCTTT.

The rearrangement links TRBV18 to TRBJ2-7, with D perhaps TRBD1 (6 bases). The length of the CDR3 is 16 residues. Germline V gene lookup returns CDR1 KGHSH and CDR2 LQKENI. V lost 3 bases and J lost 3, with 18 bases in between. This CDR3 is CASSPNTGQLNYEQYF. The CDR3 coding sequence is TGTGCCAGCTCACCCAACACGGGACAACTAAACTACGAGCAGTACTTC.

This clone was seen once. The CDR3 reads CAISESGGGDNSPLHF. CDR3 DNA sequence: TGTGCCATCAGTGAGTCGGGAGGGGGTGATAATTCACCCCTCCACTTT. The chain uses TRBV10-3 and TRBJ1-6; a weak D match, TRBD1 (6 bases). CDR1 and CDR2 from the germline V gene are ENHRY and SYGVKD. Trimming shortened V by 0 bases and J by 5 bases, and 11 bases separated the two germline ends. The length of the CDR3 is 16 residues.

The rearrangement links TRBV2 to TRBJ2-7; weak D call: TRBD2 (6 bases). CDR1 SNHLY and CDR2 FYNNEI come from the germline V gene. V lost 8 bases, J lost 0 bases, and 26 bases lay in between. The CDR3 is 18 residues long. CDR3 nucleotide sequence: TGTGCCAGCCTACGTTGGGGGTTGCTAACTAGCAGCTCCTACGAGCAGTACTTC. This translates into CASLRWGLLTSSSYEQYF.

This chain links TRBV11-1 with TRBJ2-3; a weak D match, TRBD1 (5 bases). This CDR3 comprises 12 residues. Germline V gives CDR1 SGHAT, CDR2 FQDESV (reference sequence). V was shortened by 6 bases and J by 3 bases, with 7 bases between the two germline ends. The CDR3 bases are TGTGCCAGCAGACCAGGGACAGATACGCAGTATTTT. Its translation: CASRPGTDTQYF.

Comment on this clone: The sample carries other DNA sequences with the same CDR3. The chain uses TRBV5-6 and TRBJ2-5; the match to TRBD1 covers 7 bases. This CDR3 has 14 residues. With V trimmed by 2 bases and J by 5 bases, 6 bases remained unmatched. Germline assignment: CDR1 SGHDT and CDR2 YYEEEE. In DNA form, the CDR3 reads TGTGCCAGCAGCTTAACAGGGGTTGGGGAGACCCAGTACTTC. This translates into CASSLTGVGETQYF.

The chain is built from TRBV19 and TRBJ2-1, with 7 bases fitting TRBD2. The germline gives CDR1 LNHDA, CDR2 SQIVND (reference sequence). This CDR3 comprises 15 residues. Unmatched junction bases numbered 4, after V lost 3 bases and J lost 2 bases. The CDR3 here is CASSIGGGPYNEQFF. The CDR3 bases are TGTGCCAGTAGTATTGGGGGAGGGCCCTACAATGAGCAGTTCTTC.

The V call is TRBV6-5, the J call TRBJ2-7; D might be TRBD1 (6 bases). Trimming stripped 7 bases from V and 7 bases from J, with 17 bases between. The CDR3 runs 13 residues. Germline-derived CDR1 and CDR2 are MNHEY and SVGAGI. The chain's CDR3 is CASNEPGQGEQYF. In DNA, the CDR3 is TGTGCCAGCAACGAACCGGGACAAGGGGAGCAGTACTTC.

A few counts support this clone. This chain links TRBV2 with TRBJ1-2, with 12 nucleotides matching TRBD1. V shed 6 bases and J 8 bases; nucleotides not matched to a gene: 7. CDR1 is SNHLY, CDR2 FYNNEI, per germline. The CDR3 has 14 amino acids. The CDR3 DNA follows: TGTGCCAGCAGGGGGACAGGGGGCACGCGCGGCTACACCTTC. Its protein product is CASRGTGGTRGYTF.

The chain employs TRBV5-4 and TRBJ1-3; tentative D call: TRBD1 (5 bases). Germline CDR1 is SGHNT and CDR2 is YYREEE (reference sequence). Trimming took 4 bases from V and 1 from J, leaving 9 bases between them. The CDR3 has 14 residues. In DNA form, the CDR3 reads TGTGCCAGCAGCATAACAGGTTCTGGAAACACCATATATTTT. It translates to CASSITGSGNTIYF.

This chain connects TRBV6-2 or TRBV6-3 to TRBJ1-6, with a possible D match to TRBD1 (5 bases). V was clipped by 6 bases and J by 13 bases, with 16 bases between them. Germline assignment: CDR1 MNHEY and CDR2 SVGEGT. The CDR3 consists of 13 residues. The CDR3 loop is CASSFDSRVPLHF. The CDR3 nucleotides are TGTGCCAGCAGCTTTGACAGCCGCGTGCCCCTCCACTTT.

The chain recombines TRBV28 with TRBJ1-2, with no clear D. Germline V lookup: CDR1 MDHEN, CDR2 SYDVKM. This CDR3 is 12 amino acids long. V lost 5 bases to trimming and J lost 5 bases, with 9 bases between them. This CDR3 reads CASSPFTYGYTF. In DNA, the CDR3 is TGTGCCAGCAGTCCCTTTACATATGGCTACACCTTC.

The gene calls are TRBV7-2 and TRBJ2-5; 10 bases are a match to TRBD2. CDR3 length: 14 residues. CDR1 is SGHTA and CDR2 is FQGNSA in the germline V gene. With V trimmed by 4 bases and J by 5 bases, 4 bases remained unmatched. Here the CDR3 reads CASSSLSGRETQYF. For the CDR3, the DNA is TGTGCCAGCAGCTCCCTTAGCGGGAGGGAGACCCAGTACTTC.

The chain carries TRBV7-9 and TRBJ2-7, with D possibly TRBD1 on 5 matching bases. The CDR3 covers 14 residues. Per the germline V gene, CDR1 is SEHNR and CDR2 is FQNEAQ (reference sequence). V was trimmed by 3 bases and J by 2 bases, leaving 11 bases between them. The CDR3 loop reads CASSFREIPYEQYF. The CDR3 DNA sequence: TGTGCCAGCAGCTTCAGGGAAATTCCCTACGAGCAGTACTTC.

The chain carries TRBV18 and TRBJ2-5, with unresolved D. Per the germline V gene, CDR1 is KGHSH and CDR2 is LQKENI. Trimming stripped 0 bases from V and 5 bases from J, with 10 bases between. This CDR3 contains 14 residues. CDR3 DNA sequence: TGTGCCAGCTCACCACCCAGCGACGCGGAGACCCAGTACTTC. The encoded protein is CASSPPSDAETQYF.

This chain uses TRBV7-2 with TRBJ2-2, with D unclear. Trimming pared 11 bases from V and 2 bases from J, leaving 6 bases between. Germline-derived CDR1 and CDR2 are SGHTA and FQGNSA. The CDR3 has 11 residues. The DNA of the CDR3 is TGTGCCGAGGCAAACACCGGGGAGCTGTTTTTT. Protein: CAEANTGELFF.

The chain uses TRBV9 and TRBJ1-1, with a tentative D call TRBD1 (5 bases). Germline V gene data show CDR1 as SGDLS and CDR2 as YYNGEE. V was trimmed by 4 bases and J by 8 bases, leaving 18 bases between them. This CDR3 is built from 14 residues. This CDR3 reads CASSPTPQGTEAFF. For the CDR3, the DNA is TGTGCCAGCAGCCCCACCCCTCAGGGCACAGAAGCTTTCTTT.

The chain recombines TRBV19 with TRBJ1-4; TRBD1 is a possible D gene (6 bases). Between the trimmed V and J ends, which lost 5 bases and 11 bases, there was a span of 21 bases. CDR1 LNHDA and CDR2 SQIVND come from the germline V gene (reference sequence). There are 15 residues in the CDR3. CDR3 region: CASSPSTGQRGKLFF. CDR3 DNA sequence: TGTGCCAGTAGTCCATCTACAGGACAGAGGGGGAAACTGTTTTTT.

The CDR3, as DNA: TGTGCCAGCAGCTCAAACTTCAGGGGAAATGGCTACACCTTC. Amino acid sequence: CASSSNFRGNGYTF. The chain couples TRBV7-2 to TRBJ1-2, with D possibly matching TRBD1 (6 bases). V lost 4 bases to trimming and J lost 6 bases, with 15 bases between them. CDR1 SGHTA and CDR2 FQGNSA come from the germline V gene. This CDR3 region has 14 residues.